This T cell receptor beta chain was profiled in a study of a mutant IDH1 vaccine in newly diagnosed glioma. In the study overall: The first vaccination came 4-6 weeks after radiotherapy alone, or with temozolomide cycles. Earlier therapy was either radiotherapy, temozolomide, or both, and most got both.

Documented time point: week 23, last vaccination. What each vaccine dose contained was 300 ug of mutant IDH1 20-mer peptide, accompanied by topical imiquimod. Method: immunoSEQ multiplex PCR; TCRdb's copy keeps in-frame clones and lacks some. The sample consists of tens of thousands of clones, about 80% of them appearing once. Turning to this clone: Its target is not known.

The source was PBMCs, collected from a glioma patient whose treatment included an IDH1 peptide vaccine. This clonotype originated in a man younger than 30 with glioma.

CDR3 sequence: CASSSWGESEQYF. For the CDR3, the DNA is TGTGCCAGCAGTTCCTGGGGGGAGAGCGAGCAGTACTTC. The chain joins TRBV6-5 to TRBJ2-7; D is perhaps TRBD2 (6 bases). Germline CDR1 and CDR2: MNHEY and SVGAGI. The CDR3 extends over 13 amino acids. V was cut by 4 bases and J by 6 bases, with 13 bases left in between.